This T cell receptor (beta chain) was obtained from a study of shared clonotypes between healthy human individuals (dated by TCRdb to 2019 to 2021). About the investigation overall: The cohort comprised a couple of women and a few men aged 18 to 49 years. For each donor, three plates each were used for CD4 naive and CD4 memory, two plates were used for CD8 naive, and one plate was used for CD8 memory. To estimate repertoire size and how much clonotype sharing occurs between individuals, the study deeply sequenced the blood TCR repertoires of roughly 5 healthy adults. To increase sequencing depth and limit assay-specific biases, TCR repertoire library preparation and sequencing were carried out by different laboratories using diverse techniques. Each donor's leukapheresis produced roughly between roughly 0.85 and 10 billion PBMCs.

This clone has a single count. It lacks a known antigen. Qualities for individual bases were not recorded, and no much larger clone is one base off. Using the deep immunoSEQ assay, TCR CDR3 regions were amplified from genomic DNA by multiplex PCR. Extracted genomic DNA from each cell subset was distributed evenly across all wells of several immunoSEQ 96-well plates, and each plate was treated as a replicate. For sorted subsets, around 200 ng genomic DNA, equal to 30,000 to 35,000 T cell genomes, was loaded into each replicate PCR. Purified libraries were measured with a Qubit 3.0 fluorometer, size-checked on a Bioanalyzer 2100, and measured again with the KAPA Library Quantification kit. Each immunoSEQ 96-well plate was sequenced on its own single-read 150-cycle Illumina NextSeq 550 flow cell. The paper's data handling went like this. The immunoSEQ output contained only junctional sequences without quality scores, so filtering could not match that applied to full-length reads. To assign V/J genes and CDR3, sequences were annotated against IMGT germline references using PyIR, a Python wrapper for IgBLAST v1.9. Reads were filtered out if the reads had weak V/J assignments (E-value above 1e-6), no CDR3, stop codons, out-of-frame junctions, or ambiguous translated residues. V3J clonotypes were defined as sequences sharing the same inferred V gene, J gene, and CDR3 amino acid sequence. The percentage overlap between two repertoires was calculated by dividing the number of shared unique clonotypes by the size of the smaller repertoire. Richness of each repertoire was evaluated using RTK rarefaction, the Chao1 estimator, and Recon v2.1 estimates of unobserved clonotypes. Generation probabilities were computed with OLGA for all TCRbeta clonotypes obtained by the gDNA method from a few donors. This immuneACCESS table, as held by TCRdb, lists in-frame sequences with V and J called but not all clones. Of the missing ones, under half trace to an unresolved V gene in checked studies; the others have no known cause. That table is the source of V, J and clone size, and D and trimming were worked out from the DNA. The sample table shows 2 million to 2.5 million clones, and roughly 94% are seen once. The ten largest account for roughly 1% of the sample.

For the CD8 naive samples, CD45RO-negative cells were positively selected for CCR7, yielding a CD45RA+CCR7+ population from which TemRA cells were excluded. The donors were healthy, HIV-negative adults who had no recently reported acute infections or vaccinations. Every donor was a Caucasian adult living in Nashville, Tennessee, USA. Blood was obtained by leukapheresis, after which PBMCs were separated by Ficoll-Histopaque density gradient centrifugation and cryopreserved in liquid nitrogen vapor phase. Analytical flow cytometry was used to check the purity and quantity of each magnetically sorted T cell population. Genomic DNA was isolated from every sorted fraction and measured by UV absorbance on a Nanodrop 2000c. The study at large found these results: Even with the large sequencing depth, rarefaction of the sorted-subset datasets indicated that sequencing was incomplete. Clonotypes shared by all four sorted-subset donors showed higher generation probabilities than non-shared clonotypes. Approximately 5% of naive CD4, 3.5% of naive CD8, approximately 2% of memory CD4, and 0.35% to 0.5% of memory CD8 clonotypes were shared across a few donors. The genetic and exposure-history diversity represented was limited by the small number of donors. Pairwise subsampling led to the expectation that sequencing depth would affect the degree of clonotype sharing among donors. Larger estimated clonotype richness was generally found for naive subsets than for memory subsets. Sampling was restricted to blood, and TCR repertoires in tissues likely differ from the TCR repertoires found in blood.

The sequencing input was naive CD8+ T cells sorted from blood. In the paper's terms, the cell subset or site label means: CD45RA+CCR7+. The TCR comes from a man in his late teens or twenties in good health.

In nucleotides, the sequence is TGTGCCAGCAAAACAGGGCTGAATGAAGCTTTCTTT. It translates to CASKTGLNEAFF. The receptor chain draws on TRBV6-5 and TRBJ1-1; TRBD1 is a weak D gene call, 6 bases matching. The CDR3 runs 12 residues from the cysteine to the phenylalanine. Here the CDR3 DNA is all that survives: 36 bases in frame from base 1. The CDR1 and CDR2 encoded by the germline V gene are MNHEY and SVGAGI. V sheds 7 bases and J sheds 7 bases, leaving 13 bases between their ends.